This passage covers 20 T cell receptor beta chains from one sample sequenced in a study of early T cells in non-severe SARS-CoV-2 infection. TCRdb re-derived calls from the 5' RACE reads in MiXCR, one entry per CDR3 protein. The profile shows some 67,000 distinct CDR3 sequences, more than 8.5% of them singletons. Sample: whole blood, taken at baseline. Every receptor here comes from an adult who was a healthcare worker with PCR-confirmed SARS-CoV-2 infection or an uninfected control (not recorded which).

This clonotype appeared many times. This chain joins TRBV4-3 and TRBJ2-3, with D possibly matching TRBD1 (6 bases). This CDR3 spans 15 amino acids. Germline assignment: CDR1 LGHNA and CDR2 YSLEER. Between the trimmed V and J ends, which lost 0 bases and 6 bases, there was a span of 13 bases. The CDR3 sequence: CASSQDHRAPDTQYF. The CDR3 DNA reads as TGCGCCAGCAGCCAAGATCACAGGGCCCCCGATACGCAGTATTTT.

This rearrangement joins TRBV21-1 to TRBJ2-7; the table's D gene call, TRBD1, was not cross checked with the DNA. TRBV21-1 is classified as a pseudogene. This CDR3 has 12 residues. This CDR3 reads CASEGHCNEQYF. The CDR3, as DNA: TGTGCCAGTGAGGGACATTGCAACGAGCAGTACTTC.

This clonotype was seen ten or more times. The J gene is TRBJ2-1, the V gene TRBV28; 11 nucleotides match TRBD2. V lost 3 bases, J lost 5 bases, and 3 bases stayed unmatched. Germline CDR1 is MDHEN and CDR2 is SYDVKM. The CDR3 spans 15 residues. CDR3 protein: CASSFGTSGHNEQFF. The DNA for the CDR3 is TGTGCCAGCAGTTTTGGGACTAGCGGACACAATGAGCAGTTCTTC.

Ten or more counts support this clonotype. This sequence joins TRBV15 and TRBJ1-2, with TRBD1 as a possible D gene (6 bases). The CDR3 covers 14 residues. CDR1 is LNHNV, CDR2 YYDKDF, per germline (reference sequence). V lost 0 bases, J lost 8 bases, and 13 bases lay in between. This CDR3 is CATSRDPFGQGYTF. DNA for the CDR3: TGTGCCACCAGCAGAGATCCCTTTGGACAGGGCTACACCTTC.

This clonotype has just a few counts. The J gene is TRBJ2-3, the V gene TRBV9; no definite D call. Trimming pared 2 bases from V and 0 bases from J, leaving 13 bases between. The CDR3 is 16 amino acids. From germline, CDR1 is SGDLS and CDR2 YYNGEE. The CDR3 region is CASSVFASTSTDTQYF. CDR3 nucleotide sequence: TGTGCCAGCAGCGTCTTCGCCTCAACTAGCACAGATACGCAGTATTTT. Full variable domain (outside the CDR3, taken from reference TRBV9 and TRBJ2-3): DSGVTQTPKHLITATGQRVTLRCSPRSGDLSVYWYQQSLDQGLQFLIQYYNGEERAKGNILERFSAQQFPDLHSELNLSSLELGDSALYFCASSVFASTSTDTQYFGPGTRLTVL.

This clonotype was detected only a few times. The V gene is TRBV14, the J gene TRBJ2-3, with 9 bases fitting TRBD2. V shed 6 bases and J 4 bases; nucleotides not matched to a gene: 5. The CDR3 runs to 14 residues. Germline CDR1 reads SGHDN; CDR2 reads FVKESK. The CDR3 nucleotides read TGTGCCAGCAGGTTAGCGGGAGTGGCAGATACGCAGTATTTT. Protein: CASRLAGVADTQYF.

This clonotype has just a few counts. The V call is TRBV6-2 or TRBV6-3, the J call TRBJ2-5; no definite D call. Germline CDR1 reads MNHEY; CDR2 reads SVGEGT. V was trimmed by 6 bases and J by 2 bases, leaving 13 bases between them. The CDR3 has 14 residues. The CDR3 protein is CASRNLGRQETQYF. CDR3 nucleotide sequence: TGTGCCAGCAGAAACCTGGGTAGACAAGAGACCCAGTACTTC.

V gene TRBV20-1 combines with J gene TRBJ2-3; 10 bases align to TRBD2. The V gene end was trimmed by 3 bases and the J gene end by 6 bases; junction bases not matched to a gene: 6. This CDR3 spans 14 amino acids. Germline values: CDR1 DFQATT, CDR2 SNEGSKA (reference sequence). CDR3: CSARGASGSDTQYF. The CDR3 DNA reads as TGCAGTGCTAGGGGGGCTAGCGGGAGTGATACGCAGTATTTT.

There are a few counts of this clonotype. The chain recombines TRBV12-3 or TRBV12-4 with TRBJ2-1, with 11 bases fitting TRBD2. This CDR3 region has 15 residues. The J segment lost 6 bases and the V segment lost 6 bases, leaving 7 bases of the junction unmatched. CDR3 nucleotides: TGTGCCAGCAGGAAACTAGCGGGAGCATTCAATGAGCAGTTCTTC. Translated, it gives CASRKLAGAFNEQFF.

This clonotype was detected a few times. The chain combines TRBV20-1 with TRBJ2-7; possible D gene TRBD2, 6 bases. The V and J ends lost 0 bases and 4 bases respectively, with 10 bases between them. The CDR3 is made up of 13 amino acids. The germline gives CDR1 DFQATT, CDR2 SNEGSKA (reference sequence). The DNA for the CDR3 is TGCAGTGCTAGAGATCGTCGGGGGTACGAGCAGTACTTC. The encoded protein is CSARDRRGYEQYF.

This clonotype was observed at least ten times. The V gene is TRBV30, the J gene TRBJ2-2, with 10 positions matching TRBD2. Trimming took 2 bases from V and 1 from J; bases not matched to a gene: 7. Looked up from germline, CDR1 is GTSNPN and CDR2 is SVGIG (reference sequence). The CDR3 extends over 17 amino acids. The CDR3 sequence: CAWSLFRTSGNTGELFF. CDR3 sequence (DNA): TGTGCCTGGAGTCTCTTCAGGACTAGCGGGAACACCGGGGAGCTGTTTTTT.

Many counts were recorded for this clonotype. The chain has TRBV24-1 and TRBJ2-5; D gene ambiguous. Trimming took off 4 bases at V and 3 bases at J, with 8 bases between the two ends. Germline V gene sequence: CDR1 KGHDR, CDR2 SFDVKD. The CDR3 is made up of 13 amino acids. CDR3 coding DNA: TGTGCCACCAGTGAAGGTCCTAAAGAGACCCAGTACTTC. This sequence encodes CATSEGPKETQYF.

V is TRBV12-3 or TRBV12-4 and J is TRBJ1-4; 9 bases agree with TRBD1. The V gene end was trimmed by 7 bases and the J gene end by 7 bases; junction bases not matched to a gene: 4. The CDR3 loop spans 13 amino acids. The CDR3 loop reads CASKQGAREKLFF. CDR3 nucleotide sequence: TGTGCCAGCAAACAGGGGGCGCGTGAAAAACTGTTTTTT.

To note about this clonotype: Germline and junction disagree at one end, which may indicate a read error. This chain uses TRBV18 with TRBJ1-3; D perhaps matches TRBD1 (6 bases). The CDR3 runs to 15 residues. Germline assignment: CDR1 KGHSH and CDR2 LQKENI. The CDR3 coding sequence is TGTGCCAGCTCAGCCAGGACAGCCTCTGAAAACACCATATATTTT. Translated: CASSARTASENTIYF.

The chain couples TRBV20-1 to TRBJ1-2; the D is unclear. In germline, CDR1 is DFQATT, CDR2 SNEGSKA (reference sequence). V shed 6 bases and J shed 4 bases, with 6 bases lying between them. This CDR3 spans 10 amino acids. CDR3 coding DNA: TGCAGTGCCAAACTCTATGGCTACACCTTC. This encodes CSAKLYGYTF.

There are many counts of this clonotype. The CDR3 is CAWTDSGSRTEAFF. CDR3 bases: TGTGCCTGGACTGATTCAGGGAGTAGGACTGAAGCTTTCTTT. The chain uses TRBV30 and TRBJ1-1, with D tentatively TRBD1 (5 bases). The germline V gene has CDR1 GTSNPN and CDR2 SVGIG (reference sequence). There are 14 residues in the CDR3. Trimming pared 4 bases from V and 5 bases from J, leaving 17 bases between.

The chain carries TRBV24-1 and TRBJ2-1; 7 bases align to TRBD2. Looked up from germline, CDR1 is KGHDR and CDR2 is SFDVKD. This CDR3 region has 16 residues. V trimming: 4 bases; J trimming: 4 bases; junction bases outside the gene matches: 9. The CDR3 nucleotides are TGTGCCACCAGTGAGTCCTCGTCTAGCGGATACAATGAGCAGTTCTTC. It is translated as CATSESSSSGYNEQFF.

Only a few counts were recorded for this clonotype. This chain links TRBV5-1 with TRBJ2-1; D might be TRBD2 (6 bases). V lost 4 bases and J lost 8, with 13 bases in between. From germline, CDR1 is SGHRS and CDR2 YFSETQ. The CDR3 is made up of 13 amino acids. CDR3: CASSPDGSDEQFF. The CDR3 DNA reads TGCGCCAGCAGCCCGGACGGGAGCGATGAGCAGTTCTTC.

This clonotype came up a few times. The chain couples TRBV19 to TRBJ2-1; 10 bases line up with TRBD2. The CDR3 is made up of 15 amino acids. CDR1 is LNHDA, CDR2 SQIVND, per germline (reference sequence). The J segment lost 7 bases and the V segment lost 5 bases, leaving 8 bases of the junction unmatched. CDR3 coding DNA: TGTGCCAGTAGTCCAGCGGGAGGGCCCTTAAATGAGCAGTTCTTC. This translates into CASSPAGGPLNEQFF.

This clonotype appeared a few times. This chain joins TRBV27 and TRBJ2-3; TRBD2 is a possible D gene (6 bases). The CDR3 length is 18 residues. Germline lookup yields CDR1 MNHEY and CDR2 SMNVEV (reference sequence). Trimming stripped 3 bases from V and 0 bases from J, with 19 bases between. The CDR3 DNA reads TGTGCCAGCAGTTTGGGACCAGGAGGGAGGCTTAGCACAGATACGCAGTATTTT. It encodes CASSLGPGGRLSTDTQYF.